This T cell receptor beta chain was retrieved from a study of blood T cell repertoires in COVID-19. The overall study: The origin of the acute and convalescent COVID-19 samples was the United States, Italy and Spain. PBMCs, B-cell-depleted T cells, or T cells were the source of the cDNA or gDNA that made up the material.

Per the original methods: Researchers report that nucleated cell counts were estimated from reference gene primer amplification. The data were produced by immunoSEQ multiplex PCR, yet TCRdb's version contains in-frame clones alone and is incomplete. V, J and clone size are those of that table, while D and trimming were read from the DNA. The sample lists approximately 150,000 clones, roughly 90% occurring once. Germline values: CDR1 MDHEN, CDR2 SYDVKM. CDR3 length: 14 residues. V was cut by 6 bases and J by 7 bases, with 18 bases left in between. This chain joins TRBV28 and TRBJ1-1; no firm D call. This clonotype was obtained from a man between 65 and 85 years old with acute or convalescent COVID-19. Sequencing was performed on peripheral blood. This CDR3 is CASRPTSPRGEAFF. CDR3 DNA: TGTGCCAGCAGACCCACCTCTCCCCGGGGTGAAGCTTTCTTT.